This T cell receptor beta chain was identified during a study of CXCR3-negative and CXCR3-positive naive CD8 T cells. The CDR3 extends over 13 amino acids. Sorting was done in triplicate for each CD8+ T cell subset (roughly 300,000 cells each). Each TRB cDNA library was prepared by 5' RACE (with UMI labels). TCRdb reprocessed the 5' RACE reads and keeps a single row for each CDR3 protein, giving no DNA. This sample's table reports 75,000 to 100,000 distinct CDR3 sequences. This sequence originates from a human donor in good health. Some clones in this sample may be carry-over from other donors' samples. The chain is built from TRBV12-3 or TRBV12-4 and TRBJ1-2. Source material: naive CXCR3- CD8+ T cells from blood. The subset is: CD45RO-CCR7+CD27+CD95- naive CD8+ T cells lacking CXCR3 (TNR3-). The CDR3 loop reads CASSFDLPYGYTF.